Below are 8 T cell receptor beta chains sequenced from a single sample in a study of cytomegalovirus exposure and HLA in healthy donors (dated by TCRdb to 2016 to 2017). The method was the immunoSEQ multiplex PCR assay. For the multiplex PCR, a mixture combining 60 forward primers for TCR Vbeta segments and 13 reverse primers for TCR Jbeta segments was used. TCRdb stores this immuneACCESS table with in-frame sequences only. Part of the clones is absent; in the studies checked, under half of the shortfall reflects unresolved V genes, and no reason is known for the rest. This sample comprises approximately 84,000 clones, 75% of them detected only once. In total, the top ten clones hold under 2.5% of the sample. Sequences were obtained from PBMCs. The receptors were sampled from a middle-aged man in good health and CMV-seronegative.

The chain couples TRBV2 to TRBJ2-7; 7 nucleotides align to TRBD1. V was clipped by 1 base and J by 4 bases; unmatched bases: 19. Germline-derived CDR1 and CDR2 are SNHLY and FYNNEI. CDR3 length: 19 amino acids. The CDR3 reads CASSEVGRGSSSELYEQYF. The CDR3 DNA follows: TGTGCCAGCAGTGAAGTTGGCAGGGGGTCATCCTCCGAGCTATACGAGCAGTACTTC.

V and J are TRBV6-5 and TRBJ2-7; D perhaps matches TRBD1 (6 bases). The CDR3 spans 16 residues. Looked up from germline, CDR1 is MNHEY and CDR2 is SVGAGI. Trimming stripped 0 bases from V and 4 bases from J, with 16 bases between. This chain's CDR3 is CASSYSSAGASYEQYF. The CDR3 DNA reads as TGTGCCAGCAGTTACTCGTCGGCAGGGGCTTCTTACGAGCAGTACTTC.

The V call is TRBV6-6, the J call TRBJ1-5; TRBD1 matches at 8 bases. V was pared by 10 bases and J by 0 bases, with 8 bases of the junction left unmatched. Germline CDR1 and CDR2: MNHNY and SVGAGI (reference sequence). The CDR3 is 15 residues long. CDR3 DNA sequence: TGTGCCACCGTTACGGACAGGGTTAGCAATCAGCCCCAGCATTTT. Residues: CATVTDRVSNQPQHF.

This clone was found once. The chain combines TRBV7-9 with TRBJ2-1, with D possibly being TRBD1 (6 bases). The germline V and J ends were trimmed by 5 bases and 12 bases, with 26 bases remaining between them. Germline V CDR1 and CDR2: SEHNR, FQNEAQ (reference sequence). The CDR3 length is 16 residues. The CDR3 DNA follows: TGTGCCAGCAGCCCCCCCGGGACACTTACCCGGGTCGGGCAGTTCTTC. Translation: CASSPPGTLTRVGQFF.

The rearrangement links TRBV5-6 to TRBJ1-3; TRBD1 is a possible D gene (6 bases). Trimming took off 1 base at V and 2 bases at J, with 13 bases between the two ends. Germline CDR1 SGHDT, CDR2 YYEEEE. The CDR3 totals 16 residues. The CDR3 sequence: CASSLTGRLAGNTIYF. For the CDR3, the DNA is TGTGCCAGCAGCTTGACAGGGAGATTGGCTGGAAACACCATATATTTT.

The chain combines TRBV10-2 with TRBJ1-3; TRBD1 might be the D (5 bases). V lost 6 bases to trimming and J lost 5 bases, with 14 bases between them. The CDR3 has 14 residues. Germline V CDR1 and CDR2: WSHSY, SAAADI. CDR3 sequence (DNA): TGCGCCAGCAGCGACCGGGGGGGGAGAAACACCATATATTTT. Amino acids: CASSDRGGRNTIYF.

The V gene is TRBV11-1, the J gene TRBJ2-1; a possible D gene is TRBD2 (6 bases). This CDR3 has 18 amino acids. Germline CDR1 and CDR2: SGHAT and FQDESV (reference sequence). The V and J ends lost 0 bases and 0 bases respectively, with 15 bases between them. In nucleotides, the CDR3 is TGTGCCAGCAGCTTAGCTCGGTGGGGCGGGGACTCCTACAATGAGCAGTTCTTC. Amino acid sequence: CASSLARWGGDSYNEQFF. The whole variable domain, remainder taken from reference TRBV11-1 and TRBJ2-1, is EAEVAQSPRYKITEKSQAVAFWCDPISGHATLYWYRQILGQGPELLVQFQDESVVDDSQLPKDRFSAERLKGVDSTLKIQPAELGDSAMYLCASSLARWGGDSYNEQFFGPGTRLTVL.

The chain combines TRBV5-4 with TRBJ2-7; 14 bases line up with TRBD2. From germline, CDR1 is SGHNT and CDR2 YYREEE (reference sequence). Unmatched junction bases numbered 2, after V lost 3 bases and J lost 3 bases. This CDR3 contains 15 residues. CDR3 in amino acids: CASSSGTSGGYEQYF. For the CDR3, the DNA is TGTGCCAGCAGCTCCGGGACTAGCGGGGGCTACGAGCAGTACTTC.